What follows are 26 T cell receptor beta chains derived from one specimen sequenced in a study of chemoradiotherapy in HPV16-positive cancers (dated by TCRdb to between 2021 and 2024). The library was generated by the immunoSEQ multiplex PCR assay. TCRdb took over this immuneACCESS table, retaining in-frame rearrangements with V and J assigned. Such tables are incomplete; in checked studies, under half of the missing clones stem from an unresolved V gene, and the remainder is unexplained. For this sample there are more than 20,000 clones; over 75% appear just once. Of the sample, roughly 4.7% is held by the ten largest clones. The sample in question was blood, obtained from a patient who underwent chemoradiotherapy. These TCRs come from a human donor with HPV-associated anogenital cancer.

This chain joins TRBV27 and TRBJ1-2; TRBD1 aligns across 8 bases. This CDR3 contains 16 residues. CDR1 is MNHEY, CDR2 SMNVEV, per germline (reference sequence). The trim removed 0 bases at V and 1 base at J, leaving 4 bases unmatched. CDR3 in DNA: TGTGCCAGCAGTTTATCCAGGACAGGGAATAACTATGGCTACACCTTC. Its translation: CASSLSRTGNNYGYTF.

Concerning this clone itself: The junction shows a germline mismatch at one end, possibly a read error. V gene TRBV5-6 combines with J gene TRBJ2-7; D might be TRBD1 or TRBD2, each matching 5 bases. Germline CDR1 is SGHDT and CDR2 is YYEEEE. This CDR3 is 16 amino acids long. The DNA for the CDR3 is TGTGCCAGCAGATTGGGAGTGGGACCGAGCTCCTACGAGCAGTACTTC. This translates into CASRLGVGPSSYEQYF.

This chain links TRBV29-1 with TRBJ2-3, with 7 bases identical to TRBD2. This CDR3 region has 17 residues. J was trimmed by 0 bases and V by 1 base; bases with no gene match: 10. CDR1 is SQVTM and CDR2 is ANQGSEA in the germline V gene. As DNA, the CDR3 is TGCAGCGTTGAAGGCCTAGCGGAGGATTCTAGCACAGATACGCAGTATTTT. Residues: CSVEGLAEDSSTDTQYF.

The gene calls are TRBV29-1 and TRBJ2-1, with D perhaps given as TRBD1 or TRBD2 (5 bases each). V was trimmed by 7 bases and J by 2 bases, leaving 15 bases between them. The CDR3 runs 14 residues. Germline V CDR1 and CDR2: SQVTM, ANQGSEA. The CDR3 DNA follows: TGCAGCGCCGGGGCAGGGCAGACCTACAATGAGCAGTTCTTC. Translation: CSAGAGQTYNEQFF.

The V gene is TRBV4-3, the J gene TRBJ1-6; D is undetermined. CDR3 length equals 16 residues. Deletions cut 0 bases from V and 7 bases from J, with 13 bases between. The germline CDR1 and CDR2 sequences are LGHNA and YSLEER. The CDR3 sequence is CASSQELRLWNSPLHF. In DNA form, the CDR3 reads TGCGCCAGCAGCCAAGAACTCAGGCTCTGGAATTCACCCCTCCACTTT.

The rearrangement links TRBV27 to TRBJ2-1; D is ambiguous. Germline V gene sequence: CDR1 MNHEY, CDR2 SMNVEV (reference sequence). V was cut by 6 bases and J by 7 bases, with 13 bases left in between. The CDR3 consists of 13 residues. Here the CDR3 reads CASSRGVLNEQFF. The CDR3 DNA sequence: TGTGCCAGCAGCCGTGGGGTGCTTAATGAGCAGTTCTTC.

Concerning this clone itself: Relative to the germline gene, one junction end is altered; a read error may explain this. This sequence joins TRBV7-8 and TRBJ1-2, with D unresolved. The CDR3 contains 14 residues. Germline loops: CDR1 SGHVS, CDR2 FQNEAQ. The CDR3 region has the DNA TGTACCAGCAGCCCGACCAGCTCCAACTATGGCTACACCTTC. Protein: CTSSPTSSNYGYTF.

The J gene is TRBJ1-1, the V gene TRBV9, with D possibly being TRBD1 (5 bases). Germline CDR1 is SGDLS and CDR2 is YYNGEE. Trimming pared 6 bases from V and 3 bases from J, leaving 15 bases between. The CDR3 loop spans 14 amino acids. The CDR3 DNA sequence: TGTGCCAGCACCCTTTCGGGGGTTGACACTGAAGCTTTCTTT. Protein sequence: CASTLSGVDTEAFF.

The CDR3 DNA sequence: TGTGCCAGCAGTAACGGGTACTACGAGCAGTACTTC. This codes for CASSNGYYEQYF. J is TRBJ2-7 and V is TRBV6-5; D is unclear. Germline values: CDR1 MNHEY, CDR2 SVGAGI. The CDR3 is made up of 12 amino acids. V was trimmed by 5 bases and J by 3 bases, leaving 8 bases between them.

V usage is TRBV2 and J usage is TRBJ2-1; D unclear. The germline V and J ends were trimmed by 6 bases and 6 bases, with 6 bases remaining between them. The CDR3 length is 11 residues. The V gene's germline CDR1 is SNHLY and CDR2 FYNNEI. Here the CDR3 DNA reads TGTGCCAGCAGCTACATCAATGAGCAGTTCTTC. This encodes CASSYINEQFF.

V is TRBV2 and J is TRBJ1-3, with D tentatively TRBD1 (5 bases). CDR3 length: 12 amino acids. Trimming stripped 8 bases from V and 6 bases from J, with 11 bases between. Germline V gives CDR1 SNHLY, CDR2 FYNNEI. The CDR3 here is CASRGSANTIYF. Here the CDR3 DNA reads TGTGCCAGCCGGGGGTCCGCAAACACCATATATTTT. Full variable domain (outside the CDR3, taken from reference TRBV2 and TRBJ1-3): EPEVTQTPSHQVTQMGQEVILRCVPISNHLYFYWYRQILGQKVEFLVSFYNNEISEKSEIFDDQFSVERPDGSNFTLKIRSTKLEDSAMYFCASRGSANTIYFGEGSWLTVV.

This clone was detected only a few times. The rearrangement joins TRBV19 to TRBJ2-2; TRBD1 matches at 8 bases. Germline CDR1 reads LNHDA; CDR2 reads SQIVND (reference sequence). V shed 3 bases and J 5 bases; nucleotides not matched to a gene: 5. The CDR3 extends over 15 amino acids. CDR3 nucleotide sequence: TGTGCCAGTAGTATTCAGGGGGCGTATACCGGGGAGCTGTTTTTT. It codes for CASSIQGAYTGELFF.

The chain recombines TRBV30 with TRBJ1-2, with a possible D match to TRBD1 (6 bases). The CDR3 covers 13 residues. The germline V and J ends were trimmed by 1 base and 7 bases, with 13 bases remaining between them. Germline CDR1 GTSNPN, CDR2 SVGIG (reference sequence). The CDR3 reads CAWSAYRVGGYTF. CDR3 nucleotide sequence: TGTGCCTGGAGTGCTTACAGGGTCGGTGGCTACACCTTC.

This sequence joins TRBV4-3 and TRBJ1-4, with D perhaps TRBD1 (6 bases). The ends were cut back, 4 bases at V and 4 bases at J, with 13 bases in the middle. This CDR3 has 15 residues. CDR1 and CDR2 from the germline V gene are LGHNA and YSLEER. The chain's CDR3 is CASSPRTVINEKLFF. For the CDR3, the DNA is TGCGCCAGCAGCCCTCGGACAGTGATTAATGAAAAACTGTTTTTT.

V and J are TRBV5-1 and TRBJ1-1, with 7 bases that match TRBD1. This CDR3 comprises 14 residues. Germline CDR1 and CDR2: SGHRS and YFSETQ. Trimming took 5 bases from V and 1 from J; bases not matched to a gene: 5. CDR3 bases: TGCGCCAGCAGTCCCGGGACAGCGAACACTGAAGCTTTCTTT. This encodes CASSPGTANTEAFF.

V usage is TRBV6-6 and J usage is TRBJ1-1; D possibly corresponds to TRBD1 (5 bases). Trimming removed 2 bases at V and 6 bases at J, with 16 bases between. The germline CDR1 and CDR2 sequences are MNHNY and SVGAGI (reference sequence). The CDR3 is 15 residues long. Here the CDR3 DNA reads TGTGCCAGCAGTTACCAGGGACTGTTGCTTCCTGAAGCTTTCTTT. Residues: CASSYQGLLLPEAFF.

This clone was recorded a few times. The chain is built from TRBV11-2 and TRBJ2-2, with D unresolved. Germline CDR1 reads SGHAT; CDR2 reads FQNNGV. V lost 5 bases and J lost 4, with 8 bases in between. The length of the CDR3 is 13 residues. The CDR3 coding sequence is TGTGCCAGCAGCCTTCTTCGCACCGGGGAGCTGTTTTTT. Translating it yields CASSLLRTGELFF.

This sequence joins TRBV19 and TRBJ1-2; D may be TRBD1 (6 bases). Trimming stripped 7 bases from V and 8 bases from J, with 26 bases between. The germline CDR1 and CDR2 sequences are LNHDA and SQIVND (reference sequence). The length of the CDR3 is 16 residues. The CDR3 DNA reads TGTGCCAGTACCACTCTCTCCGGGGGGCGCGTGCGGGGCTACACCTTC. It codes for CASTTLSGGRVRGYTF.

The chain employs TRBV5-1 and TRBJ2-1; a possible D gene is TRBD1 (5 bases). Deletions cut 2 bases from V and 6 bases from J, with 12 bases between. This CDR3 comprises 14 residues. CDR1 SGHRS and CDR2 YFSETQ come from the germline V gene. Written as DNA, the CDR3 is TGCGCCAGCAGCTTTAAGCAGGGTGGCAATGAGCAGTTCTTC. Translating it yields CASSFKQGGNEQFF.

This clone was recorded only once. The sample has other DNA sequences that encode this CDR3 too. This chain uses TRBV7-6 with TRBJ1-1; D gene unclear. This CDR3 spans 13 amino acids. Germline V CDR1 and CDR2: SGHVS, FNYEAQ. Trimming stripped 0 bases from V and 1 base from J, with 3 bases between. The CDR3 nucleotides are TGTGCCAGCAGCTTAGCTGGGAACACTGAAGCTTTCTTT. As protein: CASSLAGNTEAFF.

In its sample, this clone was seen a few times. The chain couples TRBV6-5 to TRBJ1-2, with D possibly matching TRBD1 (5 bases). The CDR3 totals 15 residues. Germline loops: CDR1 MNHEY, CDR2 SVGAGI. V was trimmed by 6 bases and J by 5 bases, leaving 19 bases between them. The CDR3 is CASRSPRGRGYGYTF. The CDR3 DNA follows: TGTGCCAGCAGGTCCCCTCGGGGGAGGGGATATGGCTACACCTTC.

The rearrangement joins TRBV9 to TRBJ2-1, with a possible D match to TRBD1 (6 bases). Germline CDR1 and CDR2: SGDLS and YYNGEE. CDR3 length: 14 amino acids. V was trimmed by 0 bases and J by 9 bases, leaving 13 bases between them. CDR3 sequence (DNA): TGTGCCAGCAGCGTAGGACAGGACGCCGCTGAGCAGTTCTTC. It yields the protein CASSVGQDAAEQFF.

The chain is built from TRBV30 and TRBJ1-2; TRBD1 matches at 9 bases. This CDR3 comprises 17 residues. Germline loops: CDR1 GTSNPN, CDR2 SVGIG (reference sequence). Unmatched junction bases numbered 15, after V lost 1 base and J lost 6 bases. CDR3 sequence reads: CAWSGPGQGKVMDGYTF. The CDR3 DNA is TGTGCCTGGAGTGGGCCGGGACAGGGAAAGGTGATGGATGGCTACACCTTC.

The gene calls are TRBV6-1 and TRBJ2-7, with 8 bases lining up with TRBD1. Germline-derived CDR1 and CDR2 are MNHNS and SASEGT. Losses at the gene ends were 6 bases for V and 4 bases for J; bases not matched to a gene: 8. The CDR3 runs to 14 residues. CDR3 sequence (DNA): TGTGCCAGCAGGCGCCAGGGGGCTCTATACGAGCAGTACTTC. Its translation: CASRRQGALYEQYF.

The chain joins TRBV7-8 to TRBJ2-1, with 8 bases that match TRBD2. The V segment lost 1 base and the J segment 8 bases; nucleotides outside the gene matches: 7. The CDR3 is 15 amino acids. Germline CDR1 reads SGHVS; CDR2 reads FQNEAQ. DNA for the CDR3: TGTGCCAGCAGCTTAGGCCTCGGGAGGGGGGATGAGCAGTTCTTC. Protein sequence: CASSLGLGRGDEQFF.

This chain links TRBV10-3 with TRBJ1-2; D may be TRBD1 (5 bases). Germline V CDR1 and CDR2: ENHRY, SYGVKD. Trimming removed 3 bases from V and 6 bases from J, with 11 bases in between. The CDR3 loop spans 13 amino acids. The DNA of the CDR3 is TGTGCCATCAGTGATGGGACCGGCGATGGCTACACCTTC. It is translated as CAISDGTGDGYTF.